This record covers a single TCR beta chain. The antigen it binds to is not known. Base qualities were left out, and no much larger clone turns up one base away. This sample was taken from a study of blood T cell repertoires in COVID-19 (dated by TCRdb to the early 2020s). As for the study more broadly: Collaborator samples came from the United States, Italy and Spain and covered acute and convalescent phases of COVID-19. The prospective study material was composed of cDNA or gDNA derived from T cells, B-cell-depleted T cells, or PBMCs. Where HLA class I and class II types were available, the types were taken from metadata supplied by the sample provider, not from assay-based typing. Sample metadata almost always included a de-identified subject ID, COVID-19 status, age in years and sex. A freely available public database, intended as a resource for researchers studying the immune response to SARS-CoV-2, is where the repertoires were released. The samples were drawn from the first 160 participants of the ongoing ImmuneRACE study and from 1,254 subjects provided by 6 global collaborators. The dataset comprised deeply sampled blood TCRbeta repertoires from subjects exposed to, actively infected with, or recovered from COVID-19.

The immunoSEQ Assay, a bias-controlled multiplex PCR, was used to amplify TCRbeta CDR3 regions from genomic DNA. The original methods were these. Nucleated cell counts per sample were estimated from amplification of reference gene primers within the assay. To quantify the absolute abundance of each unique TCRbeta CDR3 rearrangement, sequence reads were collapsed and filtered. For each sample, productive Simpson clonality was calculated as the square root of Simpson's diversity index across productive rearrangements. Not all clones reach the TCRdb copy of this immuneACCESS table, which keeps in-frame sequences only. Checked studies attribute under half of the gap to unresolved V genes and leave the rest unexplained. V and J calls and clone size come straight from that table; D and trimming were deduced from the DNA. The sample contains roughly 170,000 clones, roughly 70% of them found a single time. The top ten hold approximately 3% of the sample.

For CDR1 and CDR2, the germline V gene lists SGHTA and FQGNSA. Spanning cysteine to phenylalanine, the CDR3 consists of 14 amino acids. Kept here is only the CDR3 DNA, which spans 42 bases and is read in frame from base 1. The junction shows trimming of 2 bases on V and 2 bases on J, plus 9 bases between the germline ends. Study-wide conclusions, independent of this receptor: Clinical and demographic metadata were provided uncurated, with the amount varying by source and participant.

Collaborating institutions collected whole blood in K2EDTA tubes following their own protocols. Collaborator samples were shipped for TCRbeta analysis as frozen whole blood, isolated PBMCs, or DNA extracted from either sample type. The receptor's source is a woman older than 75 with acute or convalescent COVID-19. The sequenced sample was peripheral blood. Here the chain combines TRBV7-2 and TRBJ2-5; no D gene can be assigned with confidence. The DNA sequence follows: TGTGCCAGCAGCTTATCCCACAGTCAAGAGACCCAGTACTTC. Protein translation: CASSLSHSQETQYF.